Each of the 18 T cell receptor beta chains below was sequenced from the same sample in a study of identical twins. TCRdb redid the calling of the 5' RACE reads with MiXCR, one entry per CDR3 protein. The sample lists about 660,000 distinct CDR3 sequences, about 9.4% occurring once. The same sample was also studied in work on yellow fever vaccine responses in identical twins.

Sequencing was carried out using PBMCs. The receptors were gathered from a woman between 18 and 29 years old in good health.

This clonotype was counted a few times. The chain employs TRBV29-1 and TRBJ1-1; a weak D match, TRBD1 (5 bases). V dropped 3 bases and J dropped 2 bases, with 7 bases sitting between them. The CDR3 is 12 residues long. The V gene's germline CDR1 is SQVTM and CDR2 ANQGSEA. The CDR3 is CSVDDRNTEAFF. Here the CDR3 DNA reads TGCAGCGTTGATGACAGAAACACTGAAGCTTTCTTT.

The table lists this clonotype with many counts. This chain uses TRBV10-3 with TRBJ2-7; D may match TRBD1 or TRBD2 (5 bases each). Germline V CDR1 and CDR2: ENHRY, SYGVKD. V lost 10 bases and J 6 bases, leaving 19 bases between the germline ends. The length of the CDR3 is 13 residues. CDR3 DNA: TGTGCCACCCGGGACCCCGCTCATAGCGAGCAGTACTTC. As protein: CATRDPAHSEQYF.

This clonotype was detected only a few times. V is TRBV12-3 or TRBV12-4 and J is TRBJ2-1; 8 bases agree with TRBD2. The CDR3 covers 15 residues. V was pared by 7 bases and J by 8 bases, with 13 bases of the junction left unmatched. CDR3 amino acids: CASTLDGGGLDEQFF. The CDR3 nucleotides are TGTGCCAGCACCTTAGACGGGGGGGGCCTCGATGAGCAGTTCTTC.

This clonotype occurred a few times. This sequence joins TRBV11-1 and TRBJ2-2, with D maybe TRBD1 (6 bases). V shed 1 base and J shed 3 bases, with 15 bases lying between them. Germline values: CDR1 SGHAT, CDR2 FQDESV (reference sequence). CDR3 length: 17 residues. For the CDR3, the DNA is TGTGCCAGCAGCTTAGACCCGATCGGACAGTACACCGGGGAGCTGTTTTTT. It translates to CASSLDPIGQYTGELFF.

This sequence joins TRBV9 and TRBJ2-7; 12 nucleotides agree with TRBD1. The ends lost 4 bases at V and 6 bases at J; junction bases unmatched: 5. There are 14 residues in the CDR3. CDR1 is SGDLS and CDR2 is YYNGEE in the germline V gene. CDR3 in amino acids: CASSRDRGRGEQYF. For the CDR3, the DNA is TGTGCCAGCAGCCGGGACAGGGGGCGAGGCGAGCAGTACTTC.

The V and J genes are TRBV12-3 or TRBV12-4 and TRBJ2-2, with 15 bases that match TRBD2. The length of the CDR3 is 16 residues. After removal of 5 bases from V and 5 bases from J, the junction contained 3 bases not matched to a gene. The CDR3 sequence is CASSRTSGGATGELFF. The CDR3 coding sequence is TGTGCCAGCAGTCGGACTAGCGGGGGGGCGACCGGGGAGCTGTTTTTT.

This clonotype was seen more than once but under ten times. Written as DNA, the CDR3 is TGCGCCAGCAGCTTGGGGACTAGCGGGGGGGGACGTCGGGATACGCAGTATTTT. It yields the protein CASSLGTSGGGRRDTQYF. The chain links TRBV5-1 to TRBJ2-3, with TRBD2 matching over 15 bases. Trimming cost V 0 bases and J 6 bases; bases outside gene matches: 8. The germline CDR1 and CDR2 sequences are SGHRS and YFSETQ. CDR3 length: 18 residues.

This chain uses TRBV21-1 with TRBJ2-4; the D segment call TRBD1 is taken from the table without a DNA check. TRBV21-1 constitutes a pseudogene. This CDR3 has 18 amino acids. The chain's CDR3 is CASSNRGGLNLAKNIQYF. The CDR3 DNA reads TGTGCCAGCAGCAACAGAGGGGGTCTTAACCTAGCCAAAAACATTCAGTACTTC.

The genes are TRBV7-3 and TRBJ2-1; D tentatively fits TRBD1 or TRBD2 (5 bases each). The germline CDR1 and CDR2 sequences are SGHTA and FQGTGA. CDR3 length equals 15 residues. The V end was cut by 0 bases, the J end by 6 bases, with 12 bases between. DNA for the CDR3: TGTGCCAGCAGCTTAACGGGACCCTCGAGCAATGAGCAGTTCTTC. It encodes CASSLTGPSSNEQFF. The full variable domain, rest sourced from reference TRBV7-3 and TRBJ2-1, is GAGVSQTPSNKVTEKGKYVELRCDPISGHTALYWYRQSLGQGPEFLIYFQGTGAADDSGLPNDRFFAVRPEGSVSTLKIQRTERGDSAVYLCASSLTGPSSNEQFFGPGTRLTVL.

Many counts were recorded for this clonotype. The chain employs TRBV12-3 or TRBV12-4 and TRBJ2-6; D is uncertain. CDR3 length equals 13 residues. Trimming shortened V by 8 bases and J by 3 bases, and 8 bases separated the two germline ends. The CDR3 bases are TGTGCCAGCCGGTCGGGTGGGGCCAACGTCCTGACTTTC. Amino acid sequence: CASRSGGANVLTF.

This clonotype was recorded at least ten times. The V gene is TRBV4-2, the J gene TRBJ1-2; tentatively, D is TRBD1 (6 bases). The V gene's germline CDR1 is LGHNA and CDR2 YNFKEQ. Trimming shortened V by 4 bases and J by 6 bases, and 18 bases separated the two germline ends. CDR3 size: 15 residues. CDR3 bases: TGTGCCAGCAGCCGCCGGGACATCGGGCAGGATGGCTACACCTTC. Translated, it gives CASSRRDIGQDGYTF.

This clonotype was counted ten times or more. CDR3 bases: TGCAGCGTTGGCAGGGGGCGCACCGGGGAGCTGTTTTTT. Residues: CSVGRGRTGELFF. This rearrangement joins TRBV29-1 to TRBJ2-2; TRBD1 aligns across 8 bases. The CDR3 is 13 residues long. CDR1 SQVTM and CDR2 ANQGSEA come from the germline V gene. V lost 4 bases, J lost 4 bases, and 2 bases stayed unmatched.

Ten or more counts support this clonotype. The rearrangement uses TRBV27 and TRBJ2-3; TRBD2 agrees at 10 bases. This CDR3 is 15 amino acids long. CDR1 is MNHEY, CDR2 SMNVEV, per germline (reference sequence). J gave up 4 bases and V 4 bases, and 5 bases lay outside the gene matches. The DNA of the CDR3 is TGTGCCAGCAGTTATGCTCTAGCGGGGGCAGATACGCAGTATTTT. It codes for CASSYALAGADTQYF.

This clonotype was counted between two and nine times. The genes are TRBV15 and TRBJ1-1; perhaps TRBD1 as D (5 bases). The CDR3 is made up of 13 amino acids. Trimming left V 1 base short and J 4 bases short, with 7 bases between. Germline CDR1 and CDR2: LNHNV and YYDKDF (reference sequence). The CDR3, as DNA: TGTGCCACCAGCAGAGGCAGGGCCACTGAAGCTTTCTTT. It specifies CATSRGRATEAFF.

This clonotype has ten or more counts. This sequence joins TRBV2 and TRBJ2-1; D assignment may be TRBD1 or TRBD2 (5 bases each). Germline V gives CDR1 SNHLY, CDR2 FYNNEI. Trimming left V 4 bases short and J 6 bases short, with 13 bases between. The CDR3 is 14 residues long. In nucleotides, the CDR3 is TGTGCCAGCAGTGGGGGACCCACATCCAATGAGCAGTTCTTC. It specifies CASSGGPTSNEQFF.

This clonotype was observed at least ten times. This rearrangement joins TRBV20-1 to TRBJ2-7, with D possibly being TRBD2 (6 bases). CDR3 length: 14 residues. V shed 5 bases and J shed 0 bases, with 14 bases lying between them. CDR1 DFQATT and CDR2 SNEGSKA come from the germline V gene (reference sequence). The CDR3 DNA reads TGCAGTGCTTTTAGCGGACTGAACTCCTACGAGCAGTACTTC. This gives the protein CSAFSGLNSYEQYF.

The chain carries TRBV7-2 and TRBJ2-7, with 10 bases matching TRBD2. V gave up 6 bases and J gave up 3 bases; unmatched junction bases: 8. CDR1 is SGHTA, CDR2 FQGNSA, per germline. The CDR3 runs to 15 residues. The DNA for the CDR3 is TGTGCCAGCAGAAAACCCGGGACTAGCGACTACGAGCAGTACTTC. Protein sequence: CASRKPGTSDYEQYF.

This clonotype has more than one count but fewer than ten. The DNA of the CDR3 is TGCAGTGCCGAAGGACAGTCAACCCTCTACGAGCAGTACTTC. Its protein product is CSAEGQSTLYEQYF. The chain carries TRBV20-1 and TRBJ2-7; maybe TRBD1 (6 bases). The CDR3 is 14 amino acids. Germline lookup yields CDR1 DFQATT and CDR2 SNEGSKA (reference sequence). V dropped 6 bases and J dropped 3 bases, with 18 bases sitting between them.